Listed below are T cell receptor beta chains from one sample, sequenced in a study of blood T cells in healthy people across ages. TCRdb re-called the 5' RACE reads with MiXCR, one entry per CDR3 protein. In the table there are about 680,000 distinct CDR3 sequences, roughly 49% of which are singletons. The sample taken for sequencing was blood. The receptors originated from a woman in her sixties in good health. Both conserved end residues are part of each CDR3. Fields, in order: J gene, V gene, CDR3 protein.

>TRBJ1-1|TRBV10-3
CAISEVNAIEAFF
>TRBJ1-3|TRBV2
CASSRTGYSGNTIYF
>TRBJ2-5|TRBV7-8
CASSSPSVETQYF
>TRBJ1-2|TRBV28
CASSLYGTGYTF
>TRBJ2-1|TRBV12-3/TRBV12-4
CASSIGGRYNEQFF
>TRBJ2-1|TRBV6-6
CASSYSESSGRNEQFF
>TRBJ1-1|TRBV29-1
CSVSTGYTEAFF
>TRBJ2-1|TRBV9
CASSVSGSGNNERFF
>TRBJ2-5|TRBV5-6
CASSFGERETQYF
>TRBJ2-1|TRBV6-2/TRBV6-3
CASRAGGSGRANEQFF
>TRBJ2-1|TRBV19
CASSIDGSYNEQFF
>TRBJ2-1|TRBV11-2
CASSPGLPIYNEQFF
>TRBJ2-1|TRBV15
CATSPGGSSYNEQFF
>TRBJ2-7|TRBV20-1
CSARDYTSGRGGSSEQYF
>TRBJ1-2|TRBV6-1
CAGTVGPGNDDYTF
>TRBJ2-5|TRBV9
CASSVASSETQYF
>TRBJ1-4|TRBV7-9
CASRPRQGAEEKLFF
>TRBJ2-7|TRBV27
CASSARSLYEQYF
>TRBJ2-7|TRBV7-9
CASSSTGTGAYEQYF
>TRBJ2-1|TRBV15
CATSPFRAGRSAYNEQFF
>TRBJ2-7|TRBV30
CALGDGSSYEQYF
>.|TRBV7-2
CASSLDLAGEKTQYF
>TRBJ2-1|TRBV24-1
CATSARTSGKLHEQFF
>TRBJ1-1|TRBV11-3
CASSLDPGPNTEAFF